This TCR beta chain is from a study of early T cells in non-severe SARS-CoV-2 infection. Background on the study: The input, bulk RNA from unsorted whole blood, was sequenced, and chains were unpaired.

The TCR library protocol attached unique molecular identifiers to the individual cDNA molecules. TCRdb called the 5' RACE reads again in MiXCR, with one record for every CDR3 protein. The table records around 82,000 distinct CDR3 sequences, roughly 15% of them present only once. This clonotype has just a few counts. Input material: whole blood. The clonotype originates from an adult who was a healthcare worker with PCR-confirmed SARS-CoV-2 infection or an uninfected control (not recorded which).

CDR3 sequence (DNA): TGCGCCAGCAGCCTGAGCGGGGGGGCAACCTACAATGAGCAGTTCTTC. Translation: CASSLSGGATYNEQFF. The rearrangement joins TRBV10-1 to TRBJ2-1; TRBD2 aligns across 10 bases. Germline V gives CDR1 WNHNN, CDR2 SYGVQD (reference sequence). The CDR3 spans 16 residues. Trimming removed 6 bases from V and 2 bases from J; junction bases left unmatched: 7.